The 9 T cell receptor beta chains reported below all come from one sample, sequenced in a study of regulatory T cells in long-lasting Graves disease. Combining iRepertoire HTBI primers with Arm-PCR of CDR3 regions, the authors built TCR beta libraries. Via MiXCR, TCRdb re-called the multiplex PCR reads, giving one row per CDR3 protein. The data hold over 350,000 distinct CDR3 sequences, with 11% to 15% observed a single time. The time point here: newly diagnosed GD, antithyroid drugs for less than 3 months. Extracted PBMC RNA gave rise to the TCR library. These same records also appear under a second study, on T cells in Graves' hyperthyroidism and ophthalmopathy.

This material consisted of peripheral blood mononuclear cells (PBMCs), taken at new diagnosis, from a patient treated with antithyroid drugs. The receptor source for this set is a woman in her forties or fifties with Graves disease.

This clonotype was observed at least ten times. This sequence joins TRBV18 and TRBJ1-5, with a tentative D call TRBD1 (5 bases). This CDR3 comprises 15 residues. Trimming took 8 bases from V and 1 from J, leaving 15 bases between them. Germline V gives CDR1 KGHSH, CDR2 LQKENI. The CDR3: CASRSRDGSNQPQHF. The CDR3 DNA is TGTGCCAGCCGCAGCCGGGACGGAAGCAATCAGCCCCAGCATTTT.

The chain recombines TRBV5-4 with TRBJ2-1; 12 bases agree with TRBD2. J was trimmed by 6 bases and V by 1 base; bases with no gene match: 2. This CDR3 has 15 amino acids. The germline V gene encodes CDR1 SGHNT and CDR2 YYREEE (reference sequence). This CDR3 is CASSLLTSGSNEQFF. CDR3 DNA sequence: TGTGCCAGCAGCTTGCTGACTAGCGGGAGCAATGAGCAGTTCTTC.

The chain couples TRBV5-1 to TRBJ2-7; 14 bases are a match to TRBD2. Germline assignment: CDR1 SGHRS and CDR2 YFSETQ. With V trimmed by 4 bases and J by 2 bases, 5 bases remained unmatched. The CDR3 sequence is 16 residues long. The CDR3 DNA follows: TGCGCCAGCAGCCAACCGGGACTAGCGGGAGCCTACGAGCAGTACTTC. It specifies CASSQPGLAGAYEQYF.

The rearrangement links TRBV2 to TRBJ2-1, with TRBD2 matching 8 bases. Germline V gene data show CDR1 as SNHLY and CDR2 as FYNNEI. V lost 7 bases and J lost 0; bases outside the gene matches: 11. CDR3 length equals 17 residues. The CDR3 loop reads CASTGRAPRTSYNEQFF. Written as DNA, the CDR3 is TGTGCCAGCACCGGGAGGGCCCCTCGGACCTCCTACAATGAGCAGTTCTTC.

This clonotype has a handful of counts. CDR3 sequence reads: CASSVGHDSGDEQFF. Written as DNA, the CDR3 is TGTGCCAGCAGCGTAGGTCACGATAGTGGGGATGAGCAGTTCTTC. The rearrangement links TRBV9 to TRBJ2-1, with D unclear. Germline CDR1 reads SGDLS; CDR2 reads YYNGEE. Trimming cost V 0 bases and J 8 bases, with 15 bases left between them. This CDR3 comprises 15 residues.

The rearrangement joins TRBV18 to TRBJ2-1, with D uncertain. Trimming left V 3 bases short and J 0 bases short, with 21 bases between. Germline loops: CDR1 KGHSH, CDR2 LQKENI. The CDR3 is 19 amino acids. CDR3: CASSPLVGGGSHSYNEQFF. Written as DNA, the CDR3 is TGTGCCAGCTCACCGCTCGTCGGTGGCGGCTCCCACTCCTACAATGAGCAGTTCTTC. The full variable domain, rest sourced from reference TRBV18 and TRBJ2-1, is NAGVMQNPRHLVRRRGQEARLRCSPMKGHSHVYWYRQLPEEGLKFMVYLQKENIIDESGMPKERFSAEFPKEGPSILRIQQVVRGDSAAYFCASSPLVGGGSHSYNEQFFGPGTRLTVL.

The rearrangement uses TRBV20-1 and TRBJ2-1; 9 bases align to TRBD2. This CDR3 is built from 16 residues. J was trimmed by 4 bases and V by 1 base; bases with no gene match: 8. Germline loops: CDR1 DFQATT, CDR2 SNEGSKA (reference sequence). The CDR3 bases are TGCAGTGCTAGAGTTCCGACTAGCGGAATTTACAATGAGCAGTTCTTC. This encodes CSARVPTSGIYNEQFF.

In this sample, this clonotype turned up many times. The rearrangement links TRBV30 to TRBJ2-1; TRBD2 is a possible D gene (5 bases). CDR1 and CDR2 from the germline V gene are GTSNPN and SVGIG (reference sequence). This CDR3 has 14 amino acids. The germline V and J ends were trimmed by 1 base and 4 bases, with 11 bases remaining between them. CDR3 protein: CAWSARLTYNEQFF. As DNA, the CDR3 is TGTGCCTGGAGTGCACGACTAACGTACAATGAGCAGTTCTTC.

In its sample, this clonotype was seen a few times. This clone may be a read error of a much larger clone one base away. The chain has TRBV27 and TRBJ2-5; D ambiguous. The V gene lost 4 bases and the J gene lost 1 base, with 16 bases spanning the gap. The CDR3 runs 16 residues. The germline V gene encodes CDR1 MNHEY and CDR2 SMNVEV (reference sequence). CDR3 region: CASSCSYRRAQETQYF. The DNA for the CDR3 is TGTGCCAGCAGTTGCAGTTATCGCCGGGCCCAAGAGACCCAGTACTTC.